The 7 T cell receptor beta chains reported below all come from one sample, sequenced in a study of PD-1 blockade in classical Hodgkin lymphoma. All patients relapsed after autologous stem cell transplantation, and brentuximab vedotin exposure varied. TCRdb's copy holds only in-frame clones and misses some; the assay was immunoSEQ multiplex PCR. This table has tens of thousands of clones, 85% to 90% appearing once. Sequences were derived from peripheral blood mononuclear cells (PBMCs), sampled at baseline. These receptors all stem from a human donor with classical Hodgkin lymphoma.

This clone was recorded only once. V usage is TRBV7-8 and J usage is TRBJ2-5; D is possibly TRBD1 (5 bases). Germline values: CDR1 SGHVS, CDR2 FQNEAQ. The CDR3 is 16 residues long. The V end lost 5 bases, the J end lost 6 bases, and 22 bases lay between the germline ends. Written as DNA, the CDR3 is TGTGCCAGCAGCCCCGCGGTGTATCCCCTGGGGCAGACCCAGTACTTC. It encodes CASSPAVYPLGQTQYF.

This chain joins TRBV6-1 and TRBJ2-7; D gene ambiguous. V gave up 0 bases and J gave up 3 bases, with 6 bases separating them. The germline V gene encodes CDR1 MNHNS and CDR2 SASEGT. This CDR3 has 13 residues. The CDR3 DNA reads TGTGCCAGCAGTGAAGCGACGAACTACGAGCAGTACTTC. Amino acid sequence: CASSEATNYEQYF.

This clone was counted a single time. The J gene is TRBJ2-2, the V gene TRBV9; no firm D call. The germline gives CDR1 SGDLS, CDR2 YYNGEE. The CDR3 consists of 13 residues. The V and J ends lost 0 bases and 4 bases respectively, with 4 bases between them. The CDR3 spells CASSVVGTGELFF. The CDR3 bases are TGTGCCAGCAGCGTAGTGGGCACCGGGGAGCTGTTTTTT.

CDR3 residues: CASRREGQTNEKLFF. Written as DNA, the CDR3 is TGTGCCAGCAGGCGAGAAGGCCAAACTAATGAAAAACTGTTTTTT. The chain uses TRBV2 and TRBJ1-4; D is unresolved. Germline V gene lookup returns CDR1 SNHLY and CDR2 FYNNEI. The CDR3 has 15 amino acids. Trimming removed 6 bases from V and 1 base from J, with 12 bases in between.

The genes are TRBV5-1 and TRBJ2-2; a possible D gene is TRBD2 (6 bases). The CDR3 totals 14 residues. Per the germline V gene, CDR1 is SGHRS and CDR2 is YFSETQ. The V end lost 0 bases, the J end lost 7 bases, and 10 bases lay between the germline ends. This CDR3 reads CASSLVPGDGELFF. The CDR3 nucleotides read TGCGCCAGCAGCTTGGTGCCGGGGGACGGGGAGCTGTTTTTT.

This sequence joins TRBV19 and TRBJ2-1, with no clear D. CDR1 and CDR2 from the germline V gene are LNHDA and SQIVND (reference sequence). The CDR3 has 18 residues. The V and J ends lost 0 bases and 9 bases respectively, with 24 bases between them. CDR3 sequence (DNA): TGTGCCAGTAGTATAGAATCCCCTCCCTTCCCTAGAGCTTTTGAGCAGTTCTTC. It specifies CASSIESPPFPRAFEQFF.

The chain combines TRBV27 with TRBJ2-3; 7 bases are shared with TRBD2. The CDR3 length is 14 residues. The J segment lost 4 bases and the V segment lost 6 bases, leaving 7 bases of the junction unmatched. CDR1 is MNHEY and CDR2 is SMNVEV in the germline V gene (reference sequence). CDR3 in amino acids: CASRWDYSADTQYF. CDR3 nucleotide sequence: TGTGCCAGCAGGTGGGACTATAGCGCAGATACGCAGTATTTT.